What follows is one T cell receptor (beta chain) and its context. The record originates from a study of blood T cell repertoires in COVID-19. Data came from immunoSEQ multiplex PCR; TCRdb stores just in-frame clones and leaves some out. The repertoire holds about 75,000 clones, roughly 90% seen once, with about 2.7% in the top ten. This sequence was found in a human donor in a cohort sampled during active COVID-19. The sequenced sample was peripheral blood.

The CDR3 loop is CASTRDYSTDTQYF. CDR3 nucleotides: TGTGCCAGCACCCGGGACTACAGCACAGATACGCAGTATTTT. The V call is TRBV6-5, the J call TRBJ2-3; 7 nucleotides line up with TRBD2. V was pared by 7 bases and J by 0 bases, with 4 bases of the junction left unmatched. The germline gives CDR1 MNHEY, CDR2 SVGAGI. The CDR3 loop spans 14 amino acids.